Detailed here is one TCR beta chain. It has no known antigen specificity. Base qualities are not recorded, but no much larger clone differs from it by a single base. The immunoSEQ Assay, a bias-controlled multiplex PCR, was used to amplify TCRbeta CDR3 regions from genomic DNA. The authors' analysis ran thus. Nucleated cell counts per sample were estimated from amplification of reference gene primers within the assay. To quantify the absolute abundance of each unique TCRbeta CDR3 rearrangement, sequence reads were collapsed and filtered. For each sample, productive Simpson clonality was calculated as the square root of Simpson's diversity index across productive rearrangements. Sourced from immuneACCESS, this table was stored by TCRdb with only in-frame sequences that have V and J called. A share of the clones is absent; for the studies checked, an unresolved V gene accounts for under half, and the remainder has no known explanation. Clone size and V and J calls were adopted from that table, with D and trimming inferred from the DNA. This sample comprises around 150,000 clones, 80% to 85% of them detected only once. 4% of the sample belongs to the ten largest clones.

The CDR3 runs 12 amino acids, cysteine and phenylalanine included. Of the read, only the CDR3 DNA is kept; its 36 bases are in frame from base 1. Sequences SGDLS (CDR1) and YYNGEE (CDR2) are obtained from the germline V gene. The junction carries 8 bases between V and J, which are trimmed by 2 bases and 5 bases respectively. This entry belongs to a study of blood T cell repertoires in COVID-19 (dated by TCRdb to about 2020). Some background on the complete study: Samples from collaborators originated in the United States, Italy and Spain and spanned both the acute and convalescent phases of COVID-19. The material from the prospective study consisted of cDNA or gDNA derived from T cells, B-cell-depleted T cells, or PBMCs. Subjects who had been exposed to COVID-19, were actively infected with it, or had recovered from it provided the deeply sampled blood TCRbeta repertoires that made up the dataset. The repertoires were made available in a free public database intended to serve as a resource for research on the immune response to SARS-CoV-2. Samples were obtained from the ongoing ImmuneRACE study (first 160 participants) and from over 1,000 subjects provided by 6 global collaborators. The sample metadata nearly always contained a de-identified subject ID, COVID-19 status, age in years and sex. Where HLA class I and class II types were available, the types were taken from metadata supplied by the sample provider, not from assay-based typing. Broader findings and caveats from the paper: How much clinical and demographic metadata was included differed by source and by participant, and the metadata was provided uncurated.

Whole blood was collected in K2EDTA tubes by collaborating institutions according to the institutions' own protocols. For TCRbeta analysis, collaborators shipped samples as frozen whole blood, isolated PBMCs, or DNA extracted from either of those sample types. The receptor comes from a woman in her fifties or sixties with acute or convalescent COVID-19. The sample taken for sequencing was peripheral blood. This receptor chain uses TRBV9 and TRBJ2-7, with the D gene not clear enough to name. The nucleotides read TGTGCCAGCAGCGTCAACCTAGACGAGCAGTACTTC. Its protein is CASSVNLDEQYF.